This TCR beta chain was captured by sequencing in a study of blood T cell repertoires in COVID-19. On the study more broadly: T cells, B-cell-depleted T cells, or PBMCs provided the cDNA or gDNA that served as material.

This CDR3 has 16 residues. In the original workflow: Reference gene primer amplification yielded estimated nucleated cell counts. The method was immunoSEQ multiplex PCR; TCRdb's version includes in-frame clones alone and lacks a portion of them. That table furnishes V, J and clone size, whereas the DNA furnished D and trimming. The sample carries 200,000 or so clones, about nine tenths recorded once. Participants were aged about 18 to 95 years, lived in over 20 US areas, and enrolled virtually. Self-reported history from a screening survey and questionnaire set each donor's cohort. The source of this sequence is a woman in her 40s with acute COVID-19. Sequenced material: PBMCs or T cells enriched from blood (not recorded which). The chain employs TRBV21-1 and TRBJ2-2; the table's D call, TRBD2, was not checked against the DNA. TRBV21-1 is a known pseudogene. The CDR3 nucleotides read TGTGCCAGCAGCAAATTGGGGGGGCCTCACACCGGGGAGCTGTTTTTT. This sequence encodes CASSKLGGPHTGELFF.